These 15 T cell receptor beta chains came from one sample sequenced in a study of identifying expanded T cells in peripheral blood. TCRdb keeps only in-frame clones here, not all; method: immunoSEQ multiplex PCR. This repertoire shows some 100,000 clones, around 88% found once; its top ten account for about 18%. The sequenced material came from blood. The receptors here all came from a person between 18 and 75 years old in good health.

This chain uses TRBV29-1 with TRBJ1-4; 7 nucleotides align to TRBD1. V lost 6 bases to trimming and J lost 5 bases; unmatched junction nucleotides: 6. Germline assignment: CDR1 SQVTM and CDR2 ANQGSEA. This CDR3 is 13 amino acids long. The CDR3 region has the DNA TGCAGCGTCATGACAGGGCCAAATGAAAAACTGTTTTTT. Translation: CSVMTGPNEKLFF.

J is TRBJ1-3 and V is TRBV4-2; D is ambiguous. CDR1 is LGHNA, CDR2 YNFKEQ, per germline. Trimming removed 5 bases at V and 2 bases at J, with 16 bases between. The CDR3 covers 16 residues. In DNA form, the CDR3 reads TGTGCCAGCAGCTTGTTTTCGTCTCTTACTGGAAACACCATATATTTT. Translated: CASSLFSSLTGNTIYF.

The genes are TRBV27 and TRBJ1-5, with D unresolved. Germline V gene lookup returns CDR1 MNHEY and CDR2 SMNVEV (reference sequence). This CDR3 has 12 residues. Between the trimmed V and J ends, which lost 4 bases and 6 bases, there was a span of 7 bases. This chain's CDR3 is CASSYRGQPQHF. The CDR3 coding sequence is TGTGCCAGCAGTTACAGAGGTCAGCCCCAGCATTTT.

The count of this clone is one. V usage is TRBV18 and J usage is TRBJ1-3, with a tentative D call TRBD1 (6 bases). The CDR3 is 15 amino acids. V shed 3 bases and J shed 2 bases, with 11 bases lying between them. Germline assignment: CDR1 KGHSH and CDR2 LQKENI. In DNA form, the CDR3 reads TGTGCCAGCTCACCCCCAGGGGCGGCTGGAAACACCATATATTTT. This translates into CASSPPGAAGNTIYF. The full variable domain, in which reference TRBV18 and TRBJ1-3 provide the parts outside the CDR3, is NAGVMQNPRHLVRRRGQEARLRCSPMKGHSHVYWYRQLPEEGLKFMVYLQKENIIDESGMPKERFSAEFPKEGPSILRIQQVVRGDSAAYFCASSPPGAAGNTIYFGEGSWLTVV.

This chain joins TRBV7-8 and TRBJ2-2, with unresolved D. The length of the CDR3 is 14 residues. Trimming took off 5 bases at V and 1 base at J, with 8 bases between the two ends. Germline values: CDR1 SGHVS, CDR2 FQNEAQ. The CDR3, as DNA: TGTGCCAGCAGCCCAAGGATGAACACCGGGGAGCTGTTTTTT. Amino acid sequence: CASSPRMNTGELFF.

V and J are TRBV19 and TRBJ1-5, with 7 bases identical to TRBD1. CDR3 length: 12 amino acids. Germline trimming cut 7 bases from V and 6 bases from J; bases unmatched to any gene: 3. Germline CDR1 LNHDA, CDR2 SQIVND (reference sequence). CDR3 DNA: TGTGCCAGTAAAAACAGGGGTCAGCCCCAGCATTTT. This gives the protein CASKNRGQPQHF.

The V and J genes are TRBV18 and TRBJ2-5; the D gene is possibly TRBD2 (6 bases). CDR1 is KGHSH and CDR2 is LQKENI in the germline V gene. The CDR3 runs 13 residues. Trimming removed 4 bases from V and 2 bases from J, with 8 bases in between. The CDR3 region has the DNA TGTGCCAGCTCACTCCGGGGGCAAGAGACCCAGTACTTC. Amino acids: CASSLRGQETQYF.

The rearrangement uses TRBV6-1 and TRBJ1-1; D gene uncertain. CDR3 size: 11 residues. Trimming took off 2 bases at V and 4 bases at J, with 2 bases between the two ends. In germline, CDR1 is MNHNS, CDR2 SASEGT. DNA of the CDR3: TGTGCCAGCAGTGAATTCACTGAAGCTTTCTTT. Amino acid sequence: CASSEFTEAFF.

The rearrangement uses TRBV4-3 and TRBJ2-7, with D tentatively TRBD2 (6 bases). In germline, CDR1 is LGHNA, CDR2 YSLEER. The CDR3 is made up of 18 amino acids. V lost 0 bases, J lost 1 base, and 19 bases lay in between. The DNA for the CDR3 is TGCGCCAGCAGCCAAGATTTTTTGGAGGGCGCAAAATCCTACGAGCAGTACTTC. It codes for CASSQDFLEGAKSYEQYF.

This clone was counted a few times. The genes are TRBV4-1 and TRBJ1-2; D perhaps matches TRBD1 (6 bases). Germline CDR1 reads MGHRA; CDR2 reads YSYEKL. This CDR3 comprises 14 residues. The V gene lost 5 bases and the J gene lost 4 bases, with 14 bases spanning the gap. The CDR3 DNA reads TGCGCCAGCAGCATCCGGGGGCGTAGCTATGGCTACACCTTC. It specifies CASSIRGRSYGYTF.

V and J are TRBV6-5 and TRBJ2-7; D assignment may be TRBD1 or TRBD2 (5 bases each). CDR3 length: 14 amino acids. Trimming removed 6 bases from V and 2 bases from J, with 14 bases in between. Per germline, CDR1 MNHEY and CDR2 SVGAGI. This CDR3 is CASSFRDGAYEQYF. In DNA form, the CDR3 reads TGTGCCAGCAGCTTTCGGGACGGAGCCTACGAGCAGTACTTC.

The chain is built from TRBV9 and TRBJ1-4, with TRBD1 matching over 9 bases. The length of the CDR3 is 15 residues. Germline V gene lookup returns CDR1 SGDLS and CDR2 YYNGEE. The V and J ends lost 4 bases and 5 bases, in that order; junction bases with no gene match: 6. The CDR3 coding sequence is TGTGCCAGCAGCTCCCGGACAGGGGTGAATGAAAAACTGTTTTTT. Translation: CASSSRTGVNEKLFF.

The chain uses TRBV6-5 and TRBJ2-1, with 8 bases matching TRBD2. Germline lookup yields CDR1 MNHEY and CDR2 SVGAGI. The trim removed 2 bases at V and 7 bases at J, leaving 7 bases unmatched. The CDR3 extends over 15 amino acids. The DNA for the CDR3 is TGTGCCAGCAGTTACGCCAGCGGGGGATTGAATGAGCAGTTCTTC. It translates to CASSYASGGLNEQFF.

The chain has TRBV4-2 and TRBJ2-1; 13 positions agree with TRBD2. This CDR3 is built from 16 residues. The germline V gene has CDR1 LGHNA and CDR2 YNFKEQ. Trimming at V came to 4 bases and at J to 7 bases, leaving 7 bases not matched to a gene. The CDR3 here is CASSPLGTSGENEQFF. The CDR3 coding sequence is TGTGCCAGCAGCCCTCTCGGGACTAGCGGGGAAAATGAGCAGTTCTTC.

The count of this clone is one. The chain has TRBV7-6 and TRBJ1-1, with 8 bases aligning to TRBD1. The CDR3 spans 15 residues. Trimming cost V 5 bases and J 1 base; bases outside gene matches: 6. Germline CDR1 is SGHVS and CDR2 is FNYEAQ. The CDR3 DNA reads as TGTGCCAGCAGCCTGGGACAGGCTTGGAACACTGAAGCTTTCTTT. Translated: CASSLGQAWNTEAFF. The whole variable domain, remainder taken from reference TRBV7-6 and TRBJ1-1, is GAGVSQSPRYKVTKRGQDVALRCDPISGHVSLYWYRQALGQGPEFLTYFNYEAQQDKSGLPNDRFSAERPEGSISTLTIQRTEQRDSAMYRCASSLGQAWNTEAFFGQGTRLTVV.